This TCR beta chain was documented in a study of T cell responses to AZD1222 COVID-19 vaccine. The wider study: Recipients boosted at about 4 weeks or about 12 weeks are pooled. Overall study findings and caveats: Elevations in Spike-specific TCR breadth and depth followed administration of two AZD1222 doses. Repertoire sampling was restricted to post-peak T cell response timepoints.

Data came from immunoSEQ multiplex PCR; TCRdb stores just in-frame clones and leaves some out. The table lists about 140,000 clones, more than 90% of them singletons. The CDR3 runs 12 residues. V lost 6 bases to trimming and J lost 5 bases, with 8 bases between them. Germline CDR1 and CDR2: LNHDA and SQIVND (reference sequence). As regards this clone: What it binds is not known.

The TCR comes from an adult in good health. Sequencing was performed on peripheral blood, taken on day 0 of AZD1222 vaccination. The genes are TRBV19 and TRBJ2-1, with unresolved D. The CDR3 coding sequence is TGTGCCAGTAGCCGAAAAGACAATGAGCAGTTCTTC. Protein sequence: CASSRKDNEQFF.